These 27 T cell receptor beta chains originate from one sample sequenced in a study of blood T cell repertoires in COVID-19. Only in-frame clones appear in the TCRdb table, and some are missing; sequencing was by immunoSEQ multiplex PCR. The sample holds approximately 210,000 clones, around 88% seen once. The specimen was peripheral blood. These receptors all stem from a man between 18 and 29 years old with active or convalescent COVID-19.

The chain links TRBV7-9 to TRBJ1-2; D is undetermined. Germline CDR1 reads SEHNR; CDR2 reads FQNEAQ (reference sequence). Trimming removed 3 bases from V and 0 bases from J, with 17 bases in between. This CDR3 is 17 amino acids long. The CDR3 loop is CASSFGPGIQANYGYTF. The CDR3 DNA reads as TGTGCCAGCAGCTTTGGACCGGGGATCCAAGCTAACTATGGCTACACCTTC.

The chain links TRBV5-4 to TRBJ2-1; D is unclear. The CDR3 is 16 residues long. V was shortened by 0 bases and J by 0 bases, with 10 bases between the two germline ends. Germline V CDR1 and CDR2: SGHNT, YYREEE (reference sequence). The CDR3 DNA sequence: TGTGCCAGCAGCTTGGTTCCATCGAGCTCCTACAATGAGCAGTTCTTC. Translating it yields CASSLVPSSSYNEQFF.

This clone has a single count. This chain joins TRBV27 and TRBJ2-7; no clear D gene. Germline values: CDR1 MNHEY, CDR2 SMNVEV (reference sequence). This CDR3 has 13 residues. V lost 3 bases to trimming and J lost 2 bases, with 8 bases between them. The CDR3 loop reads CASSFSRTYEQYF. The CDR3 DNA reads TGTGCCAGCAGTTTTAGCAGAACCTACGAGCAGTACTTC.

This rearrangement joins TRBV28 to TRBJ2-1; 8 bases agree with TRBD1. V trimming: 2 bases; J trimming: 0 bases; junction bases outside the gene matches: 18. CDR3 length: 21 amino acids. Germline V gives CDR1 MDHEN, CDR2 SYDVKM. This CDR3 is CASSLPPPGQGMGHSYNEQFF. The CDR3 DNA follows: TGTGCCAGCAGTTTACCCCCCCCCGGACAGGGAATGGGTCACTCCTACAATGAGCAGTTCTTC. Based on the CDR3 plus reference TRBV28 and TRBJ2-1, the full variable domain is DVKVTQSSRYLVKRTGEKVFLECVQDMDHENMFWYRQDPGLGLRLIYFSYDVKMKEKGDIPEGYSVSREKKERFSLILESASTNQTSMYLCASSLPPPGQGMGHSYNEQFFGPGTRLTVL.

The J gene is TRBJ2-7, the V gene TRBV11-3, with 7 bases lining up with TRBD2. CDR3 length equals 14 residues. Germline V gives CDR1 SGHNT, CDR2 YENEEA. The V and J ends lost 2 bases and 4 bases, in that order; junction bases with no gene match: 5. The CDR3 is CASSLPGRSYEQYF. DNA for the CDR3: TGTGCCAGCAGCTTACCCGGGAGGAGTTACGAGCAGTACTTC.

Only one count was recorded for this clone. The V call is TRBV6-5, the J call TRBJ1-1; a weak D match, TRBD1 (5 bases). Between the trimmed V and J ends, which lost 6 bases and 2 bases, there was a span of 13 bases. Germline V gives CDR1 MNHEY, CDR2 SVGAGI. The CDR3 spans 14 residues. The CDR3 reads CASSRQNFNTEAFF. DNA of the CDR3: TGTGCCAGCAGCCGACAGAATTTTAACACTGAAGCTTTCTTT.

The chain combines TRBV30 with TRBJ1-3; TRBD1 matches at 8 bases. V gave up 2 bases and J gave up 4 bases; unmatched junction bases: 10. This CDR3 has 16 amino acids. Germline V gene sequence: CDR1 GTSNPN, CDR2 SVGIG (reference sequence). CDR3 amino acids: CAWSKAAGGAGNTIYF. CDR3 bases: TGTGCCTGGAGTAAGGCCGCAGGGGGCGCGGGAAACACCATATATTTT.

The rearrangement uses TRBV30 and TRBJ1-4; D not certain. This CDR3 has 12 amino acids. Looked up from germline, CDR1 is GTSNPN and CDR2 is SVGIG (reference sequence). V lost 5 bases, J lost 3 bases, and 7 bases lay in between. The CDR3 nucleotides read TGTGCCTGGGGGCGGGCTAATGAAAAACTGTTTTTT. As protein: CAWGRANEKLFF.

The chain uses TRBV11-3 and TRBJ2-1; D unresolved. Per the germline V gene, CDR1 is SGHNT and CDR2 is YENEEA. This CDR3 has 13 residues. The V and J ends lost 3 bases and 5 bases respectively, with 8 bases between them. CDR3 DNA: TGTGCCAGCAGCTTTGCTGGGCACAATGAGCAGTTCTTC. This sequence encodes CASSFAGHNEQFF.

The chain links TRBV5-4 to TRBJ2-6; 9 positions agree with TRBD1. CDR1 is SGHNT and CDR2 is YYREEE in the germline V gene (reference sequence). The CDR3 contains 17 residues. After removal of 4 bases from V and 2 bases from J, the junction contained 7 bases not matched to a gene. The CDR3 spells CASSPGQGPPGANVLTF. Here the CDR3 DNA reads TGTGCCAGCAGCCCCGGACAGGGGCCCCCTGGGGCCAACGTCCTGACTTTC.

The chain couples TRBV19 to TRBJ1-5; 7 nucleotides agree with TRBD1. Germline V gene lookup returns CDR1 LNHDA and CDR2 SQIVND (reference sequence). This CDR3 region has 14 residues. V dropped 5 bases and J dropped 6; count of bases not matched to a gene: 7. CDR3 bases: TGTGCCAGTAGTTACGACAGGGAGAGTCAGCCCCAGCATTTT. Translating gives CASSYDRESQPQHF.

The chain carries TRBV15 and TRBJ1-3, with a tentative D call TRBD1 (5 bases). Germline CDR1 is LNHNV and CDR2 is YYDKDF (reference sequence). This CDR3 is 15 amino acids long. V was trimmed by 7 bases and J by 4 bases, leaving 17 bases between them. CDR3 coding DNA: TGTGCCACCACCCTCGGGGGAGGGCTCGGAAACACCATATATTTT. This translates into CATTLGGGLGNTIYF.

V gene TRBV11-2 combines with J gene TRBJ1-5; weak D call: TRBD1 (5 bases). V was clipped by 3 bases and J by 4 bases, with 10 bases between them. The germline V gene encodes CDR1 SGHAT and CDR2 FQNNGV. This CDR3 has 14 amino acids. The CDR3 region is CASSLTAENQPQHF. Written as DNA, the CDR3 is TGTGCCAGCAGCTTGACAGCTGAAAATCAGCCCCAGCATTTT.

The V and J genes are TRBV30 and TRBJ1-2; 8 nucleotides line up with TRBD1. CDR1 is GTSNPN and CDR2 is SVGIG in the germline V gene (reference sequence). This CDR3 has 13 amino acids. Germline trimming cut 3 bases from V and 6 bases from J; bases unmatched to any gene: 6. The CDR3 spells CAWSPGQVDGYTF. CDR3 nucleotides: TGTGCCTGGAGCCCGGGACAGGTGGATGGCTACACCTTC.

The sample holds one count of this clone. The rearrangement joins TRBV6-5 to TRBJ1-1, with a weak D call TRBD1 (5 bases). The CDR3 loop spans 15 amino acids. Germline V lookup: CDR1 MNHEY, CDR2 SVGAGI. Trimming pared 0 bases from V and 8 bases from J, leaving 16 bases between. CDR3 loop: CASSYSQGSGTEAFF. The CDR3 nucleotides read TGTGCCAGCAGTTACTCCCAGGGTTCGGGTACCGAAGCTTTCTTT.

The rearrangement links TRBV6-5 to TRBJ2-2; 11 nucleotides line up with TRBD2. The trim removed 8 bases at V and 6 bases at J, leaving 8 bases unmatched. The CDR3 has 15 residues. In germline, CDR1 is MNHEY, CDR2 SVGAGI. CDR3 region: CASQTYSGRAGELFF. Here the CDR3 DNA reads TGTGCCAGCCAAACCTATAGCGGGAGGGCCGGGGAGCTGTTTTTT.

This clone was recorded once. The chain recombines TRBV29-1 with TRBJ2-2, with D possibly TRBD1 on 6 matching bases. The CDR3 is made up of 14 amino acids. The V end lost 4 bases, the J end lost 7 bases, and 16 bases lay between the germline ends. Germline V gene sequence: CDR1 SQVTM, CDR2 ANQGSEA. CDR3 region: CSVGRDKLIGELFF. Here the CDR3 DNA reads TGCAGCGTTGGCAGGGACAAATTGATCGGGGAGCTGTTTTTT.

CDR3: CASSLLAQGLAGPSFYEQYF. CDR3 nucleotide sequence: TGCGCCAGCAGCTTGTTGGCCCAGGGACTAGCGGGACCTAGCTTCTACGAGCAGTACTTC. This sequence joins TRBV5-1 and TRBJ2-7; 13 bases are shared with TRBD2. Germline CDR1 is SGHRS and CDR2 is YFSETQ. The V segment lost 1 base and the J segment 3 bases; nucleotides outside the gene matches: 16. The CDR3 length is 20 residues.

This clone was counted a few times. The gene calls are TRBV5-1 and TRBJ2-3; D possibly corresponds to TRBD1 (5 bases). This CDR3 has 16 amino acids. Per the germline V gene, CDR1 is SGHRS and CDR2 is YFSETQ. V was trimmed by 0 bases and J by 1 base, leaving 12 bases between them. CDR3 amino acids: CASSLGQLVGTDTQYF. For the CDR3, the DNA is TGCGCCAGCAGCTTGGGACAGCTCGTAGGCACAGATACGCAGTATTTT.

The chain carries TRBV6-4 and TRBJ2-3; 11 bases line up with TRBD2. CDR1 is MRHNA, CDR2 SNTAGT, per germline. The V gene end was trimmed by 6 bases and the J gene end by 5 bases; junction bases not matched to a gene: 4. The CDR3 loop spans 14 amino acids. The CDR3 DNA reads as TGTGCCAGCAGCCTTAGCGGGAGGGGAGATACGCAGTATTTT. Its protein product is CASSLSGRGDTQYF.

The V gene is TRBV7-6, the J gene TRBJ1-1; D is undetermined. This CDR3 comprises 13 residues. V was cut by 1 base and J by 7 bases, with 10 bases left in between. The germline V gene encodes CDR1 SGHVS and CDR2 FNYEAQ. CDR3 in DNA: TGTGCCAGCAGCTTAGAATGGAGTGGTGAAGCTTTCTTT. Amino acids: CASSLEWSGEAFF.

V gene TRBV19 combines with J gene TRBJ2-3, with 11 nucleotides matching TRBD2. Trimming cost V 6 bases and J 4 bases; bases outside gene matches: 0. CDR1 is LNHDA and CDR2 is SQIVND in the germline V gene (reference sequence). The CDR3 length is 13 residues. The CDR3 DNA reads TGTGCCAGTAGACTAGCGGGAGCAGATACGCAGTATTTT. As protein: CASRLAGADTQYF.

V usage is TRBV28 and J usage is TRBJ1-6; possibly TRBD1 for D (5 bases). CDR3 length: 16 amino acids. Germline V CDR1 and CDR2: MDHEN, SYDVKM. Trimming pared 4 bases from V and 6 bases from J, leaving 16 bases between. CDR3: CASSSGGRGTNSPLHF. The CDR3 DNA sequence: TGTGCCAGCAGTTCCGGGGGGAGAGGGACTAATTCACCCCTCCACTTT.

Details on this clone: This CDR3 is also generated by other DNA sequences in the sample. CDR3 sequence (DNA): TGTGCCAGCAGCTTGCGACAGGGAAACGAAAAACTGTTTTTT. Its protein is CASSLRQGNEKLFF. The J gene is TRBJ1-4, the V gene TRBV7-9; 7 positions match TRBD1. J gave up 8 bases and V 3 bases, and 6 bases lay outside the gene matches. The CDR3 contains 14 residues. Looked up from germline, CDR1 is SEHNR and CDR2 is FQNEAQ (reference sequence).

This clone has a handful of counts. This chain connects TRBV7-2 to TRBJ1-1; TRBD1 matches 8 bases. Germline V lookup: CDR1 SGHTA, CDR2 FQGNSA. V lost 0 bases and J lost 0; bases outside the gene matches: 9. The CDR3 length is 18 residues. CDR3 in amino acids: CASSLAFYRTGLNTEAFF. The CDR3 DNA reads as TGTGCCAGCAGCTTAGCCTTTTATAGGACAGGGCTGAACACTGAAGCTTTCTTT. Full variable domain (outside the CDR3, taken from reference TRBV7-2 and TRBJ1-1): GAGVSQSPSNKVTEKGKDVELRCDPISGHTALYWYRQSLGQGLEFLIYFQGNSAPDKSGLPSDRFSAERTGGSVSTLTIQRTQQEDSAVYLCASSLAFYRTGLNTEAFFGQGTRLTVV.

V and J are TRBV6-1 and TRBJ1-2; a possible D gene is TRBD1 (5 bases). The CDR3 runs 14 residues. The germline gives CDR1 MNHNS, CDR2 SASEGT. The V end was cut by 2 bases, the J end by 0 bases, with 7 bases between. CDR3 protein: CASSETGPNYGYTF. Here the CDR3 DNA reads TGTGCCAGCAGTGAAACAGGACCTAACTATGGCTACACCTTC.

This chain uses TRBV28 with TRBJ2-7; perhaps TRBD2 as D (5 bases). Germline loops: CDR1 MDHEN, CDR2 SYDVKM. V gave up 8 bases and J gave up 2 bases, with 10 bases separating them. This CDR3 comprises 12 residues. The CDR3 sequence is CASEGTAYEQYF. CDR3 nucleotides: TGTGCCAGCGAGGGCACAGCCTACGAGCAGTACTTC.